This T cell receptor (beta chain) was identified during a study of blood T cell repertoires in COVID-19. Germline CDR1 reads SNHLY; CDR2 reads FYNNEI. The CDR3 contains 15 residues. V trimming: 4 bases; J trimming: 4 bases; junction bases outside the gene matches: 4. This clone is deemed medium-sized. Measured with immunoSEQ multiplex PCR; TCRdb has only the in-frame clones, and not every one. This table holds 200,000 to 250,000 clones, around four fifths found once. Clinical history as reported by participants underpinned cohort assignment. The sequence was collected from a woman in her forties or fifties who had been exposed to COVID-19. The sequenced sample consisted of PBMCs or T cells enriched from blood (not recorded which). The rearrangement uses TRBV2 and TRBJ1-1, with 12 bases fitting TRBD1. In DNA, the CDR3 is TGTGCCAGCAGTGTGGGGACAGGGGGCGTCACTGAAGCTTTCTTT. Translation gives CASSVGTGGVTEAFF.